These 9 T cell receptor beta chains originate from one sample sequenced in a study of CD8+ T cells in alopecia areata. Treatment: oral pan-JAK inhibitor, 5-10 mg twice daily. Investigators isolated RNA and reverse transcribed it into cDNA to act as the sequencing template. The method was immunoSEQ multiplex PCR; TCRdb's version includes in-frame clones alone and lacks a portion of them. The sample records more than 95,000 clones, around 63% being singletons. The sequences come from CD4+ T cells sorted from blood, collected at week 4, from a patient treated with tofacitinib. The receptors were sampled from a human donor with alopecia areata.

The chain is built from TRBV4-1 and TRBJ2-3; D is perhaps TRBD1 or TRBD2 (5 bases each). The CDR3 length is 17 residues. Looked up from germline, CDR1 is MGHRA and CDR2 is YSYEKL. Trimming removed 0 bases at V and 1 base at J, with 14 bases between. CDR3 loop: CASSQDVGQGRTDTQYF. The CDR3 nucleotides are TGCGCCAGCAGCCAAGATGTTGGGCAGGGACGCACAGATACGCAGTATTTT.

The V gene is TRBV29-1, the J gene TRBJ2-5, with D perhaps TRBD2 (6 bases). This CDR3 spans 13 amino acids. Germline CDR1 and CDR2: SQVTM and ANQGSEA. V was pared by 4 bases and J by 7 bases, with 16 bases between. CDR3 in amino acids: CSVAAGREGTQYF. The CDR3 DNA follows: TGCAGCGTTGCTGCGGGACGCGAAGGGACCCAGTACTTC.

The rearrangement uses TRBV30 and TRBJ2-7; 9 positions agree with TRBD1. Germline trimming cut 2 bases from V and 4 bases from J; bases unmatched to any gene: 6. This CDR3 comprises 14 residues. The germline V gene has CDR1 GTSNPN and CDR2 SVGIG (reference sequence). CDR3 sequence (DNA): TGTGCCTGGAGTTCCCACAGGGGGCTGTACGAGCAGTACTTC. Encoded protein: CAWSSHRGLYEQYF. Looking up the rest from reference TRBV30 and TRBJ2-7 gives the full variable domain: SQTIHQWPATLVQPVGSPLSLECTVEGTSNPNLYWYRQAAGRGLQLLFYSVGIGQISSEVPQNLSASRPQDRQFILSSKKLLLSDSGFYLCAWSSHRGLYEQYFGPGTRLTVT.

DNA for the CDR3: TGCAGCGTTGAGCCCAGTAGGGGGGGCGTGAACACTGAAGCTTTCTTT. It encodes CSVEPSRGGVNTEAFF. The chain joins TRBV29-1 to TRBJ1-1, with a possible D match to TRBD1 (6 bases). This CDR3 is 16 amino acids long. Trimming stripped 3 bases from V and 0 bases from J, with 17 bases between. CDR1 and CDR2 (germline): SQVTM, ANQGSEA.

The chain carries TRBV30 and TRBJ1-5; D is unclear. Germline V gives CDR1 GTSNPN, CDR2 SVGIG (reference sequence). With 0 bases removed from V and 7 bases from J, the gap between germline ends came to 10 bases. CDR3 length equals 13 residues. The CDR3 loop reads CAWSVGKLQPQHF. In DNA, the CDR3 is TGTGCCTGGAGTGTGGGAAAACTCCAGCCCCAGCATTTT.

This rearrangement joins TRBV5-1 to TRBJ2-1, with unresolved D. The V gene's germline CDR1 is SGHRS and CDR2 YFSETQ. The CDR3 runs 12 residues. V was shortened by 5 bases and J by 9 bases, with 12 bases between the two germline ends. The CDR3 loop reads CASRPDYGEQFF. DNA for the CDR3: TGCGCCAGCAGACCTGATTATGGTGAGCAGTTCTTC.

This clone showed up just a few times. This sequence joins TRBV19 and TRBJ2-7; D possibly matches TRBD1 or TRBD2 (5 bases each). The length of the CDR3 is 13 residues. The V gene's germline CDR1 is LNHDA and CDR2 SQIVND (reference sequence). The V end was cut by 4 bases, the J end by 5 bases, with 12 bases between. The CDR3 DNA reads as TGTGCCAGTAGTACCTGGGACGGGGACGAGCAGTACTTC. Amino acid sequence: CASSTWDGDEQYF.

The chain couples TRBV30 to TRBJ1-2; D remains ambiguous. Germline lookup yields CDR1 GTSNPN and CDR2 SVGIG (reference sequence). Deletions cut 3 bases from V and 0 bases from J, with 11 bases between. CDR3 length: 14 residues. CDR3 amino acids: CAWSPKSANYGYTF. The CDR3 DNA follows: TGTGCCTGGAGCCCTAAGTCGGCTAACTATGGCTACACCTTC. Full variable domain (rest looked up from reference TRBV30 and TRBJ1-2): SQTIHQWPATLVQPVGSPLSLECTVEGTSNPNLYWYRQAAGRGLQLLFYSVGIGQISSEVPQNLSASRPQDRQFILSSKKLLLSDSGFYLCAWSPKSANYGYTFGSGTRLTVV.

The V call is TRBV30, the J call TRBJ1-1; no firm D call. The V end was cut by 2 bases, the J end by 7 bases, with 17 bases between. The CDR3 consists of 14 residues. CDR1 and CDR2 (germline): GTSNPN, SVGIG (reference sequence). The CDR3: CAWSSIPIKDEAFF. The CDR3 coding sequence is TGTGCCTGGAGTTCTATTCCGATAAAGGATGAAGCTTTCTTT.